The 4 T cell receptor beta chains in this list originate from one sample, sequenced in a study of shared clonotypes between healthy human individuals. Sequenced by immunoSEQ multiplex PCR; TCRdb stores in-frame clones only, minus some. The profile shows 2 million or so clones, around 95% of them singletons. The sequenced material came from naive CD4+ T cells sorted from blood. As to subset: CD45RA+ positively selected. The source is a man younger than 35 in good health.

The V and J genes are TRBV29-1 and TRBJ1-1; a possible D gene is TRBD1 (6 bases). V lost 4 bases, J lost 11 bases, and 20 bases lay in between. CDR3 length: 13 amino acids. Germline CDR1 reads SQVTM; CDR2 reads ANQGSEA. In DNA form, the CDR3 reads TGCAGCGTTGTATCGGGACTCTCAACAGGGGCTTTCTTT. This sequence encodes CSVVSGLSTGAFF.

The V call is TRBV9, the J call TRBJ2-1; D possibly matches TRBD1 or TRBD2 (5 bases each). The CDR3 length is 15 residues. Germline-derived CDR1 and CDR2 are SGDLS and YYNGEE. The germline V and J ends were trimmed by 1 base and 7 bases, with 15 bases remaining between them. This CDR3 reads CASSVLGTLENEQFF. The CDR3 DNA follows: TGTGCCAGCAGCGTATTGGGGACCCTGGAGAATGAGCAGTTCTTC.

This clone appeared a few times. The chain couples TRBV6-1 to TRBJ2-7, with D unclear. Trimming shortened V by 0 bases and J by 1 base, and 13 bases separated the two germline ends. This CDR3 is built from 16 residues. Germline loops: CDR1 MNHNS, CDR2 SASEGT. DNA for the CDR3: TGTGCCAGCAGTGAAGCCAGGCAGTTTCCTTCCTACGAGCAGTACTTC. This codes for CASSEARQFPSYEQYF.

The rearrangement joins TRBV2 to TRBJ2-2; a weak D match, TRBD2 (6 bases). Germline V gene lookup returns CDR1 SNHLY and CDR2 FYNNEI. Trimming took off 8 bases at V and 7 bases at J, with 14 bases between the two ends. This CDR3 contains 13 residues. CDR3 in DNA: TGTGCCAGCGGGGACTCTCTGGTCGGGGAGCTGTTTTTT. Its translation: CASGDSLVGELFF.